Listed here are 14 T cell receptor beta chains from one sample, sequenced in a study of CD8 T cells in Susac syndrome. It was with random hexamers that roughly 0.5 to 1 ug RNA was reverse transcribed. TCRdb used MiXCR to reprocess the immunoSEQ multiplex PCR reads, holding one entry per CDR3 protein. The sample shows hundreds of thousands of distinct CDR3 sequences, 75% to 85% of them seen only once. Sequenced: CD8+ T cells from PBMCs. These receptors came from a human donor with multiple sclerosis.

The genes are TRBV5-1 and TRBJ2-2; possible D gene TRBD2, 5 bases. The germline V and J ends were trimmed by 2 bases and 6 bases, with 11 bases remaining between them. In germline, CDR1 is SGHRS, CDR2 YFSETQ. The CDR3 sequence is 14 residues long. CDR3: CASSFGVSAGELFF. The CDR3 DNA reads TGCGCCAGCAGCTTCGGGGTATCGGCCGGGGAGCTGTTTTTT.

The rearrangement uses TRBV27 and TRBJ1-1; 9 nucleotides line up with TRBD1. V shed 3 bases and J 3 bases; nucleotides not matched to a gene: 8. Germline V lookup: CDR1 MNHEY, CDR2 SMNVEV (reference sequence). CDR3 size: 16 residues. CDR3 sequence: CASSFSQGARYTEAFF. The CDR3 DNA sequence: TGTGCCAGCAGTTTTTCACAGGGGGCTCGGTACACTGAAGCTTTCTTT.

This chain joins TRBV23-1 and TRBJ2-3, with 8 bases lining up with TRBD2. TRBV23-1 qualifies as an ORF whose function is uncertain. This CDR3 comprises 15 residues. J was trimmed by 1 base and V by 3 bases; bases with no gene match: 3. The CDR3 sequence: CASSHRREGTDTQYF. The CDR3 DNA sequence: TGCGCCAGCAGTCATCGGCGGGAGGGCACAGATACGCAGTATTTT.

This chain links TRBV29-1 with TRBJ2-1; 8 positions agree with TRBD1. The germline V gene has CDR1 SQVTM and CDR2 ANQGSEA. This CDR3 contains 14 residues. The chain's CDR3 is CSAVTDRAYNEQFF. The CDR3 nucleotides are TGCAGTGCCGTAACGGACAGGGCCTACAATGAGCAGTTCTTC.

This chain joins TRBV20-1 and TRBJ2-7, with TRBD1 as a possible D gene (6 bases). The V end lost 6 bases, the J end lost 2 bases, and 14 bases lay between the germline ends. The germline V gene encodes CDR1 DFQATT and CDR2 SNEGSKA (reference sequence). This CDR3 region has 13 residues. The CDR3 sequence is CSANRESTYEQYF. The CDR3, as DNA: TGCAGTGCCAACAGGGAAAGCACCTACGAGCAGTACTTC.

J is TRBJ1-4 and V is TRBV11-2; D is perhaps TRBD1 (5 bases). CDR3 length: 13 residues. Trimming cost V 5 bases and J 2 bases, with 6 bases left between them. Germline values: CDR1 SGHAT, CDR2 FQNNGV. The CDR3 loop reads CASSDSTNEKLFF. The CDR3, as DNA: TGTGCCAGCAGCGACAGCACTAATGAAAAACTGTTTTTT.

The rearrangement uses TRBV5-1 and TRBJ1-2; D is undetermined. Germline CDR1 SGHRS, CDR2 YFSETQ. CDR3 size: 15 residues. Trimming shortened V by 0 bases and J by 5 bases, and 14 bases separated the two germline ends. CDR3 loop: CASSLEASALYGYTF. CDR3 bases: TGCGCCAGCAGCTTGGAGGCTTCAGCCTTGTATGGCTACACCTTC.

This clonotype was seen only a few times. The V call is TRBV28, the J call TRBJ1-5, with 8 nucleotides matching TRBD1. CDR1 and CDR2 from the germline V gene are MDHEN and SYDVKM. The CDR3 has 15 residues. The V and J ends lost 6 bases and 8 bases, in that order; junction bases with no gene match: 12. In DNA form, the CDR3 reads TGTGCCAGCAGGCCCGAAACAGGGGGAAGGGAGCCCCAGCATTTT. Protein product: CASRPETGGREPQHF.

V and J are TRBV25-1 and TRBJ2-2; D is uncertain. With 3 bases removed from V and 1 base from J, the gap between germline ends came to 9 bases. CDR3 length: 15 amino acids. Germline-derived CDR1 and CDR2 are MGHDK and SYGVNS. For the CDR3, the DNA is TGTGCCAGCAGTGAGCGACAACAGAACACCGGGGAGCTGTTTTTT. It translates to CASSERQQNTGELFF.

The chain is built from TRBV7-9 and TRBJ1-1; 9 nucleotides match TRBD1. Unmatched junction bases numbered 12, after V lost 6 bases and J lost 4 bases. This CDR3 has 16 amino acids. CDR1 and CDR2 (germline): SEHNR, FQNEAQ (reference sequence). The CDR3 region has the DNA TGTGCCAGCAGGGGGAGGTGGGACAGGGAGTTCACTGAAGCTTTCTTT. Its translation is CASRGRWDREFTEAFF.

The chain links TRBV13 to TRBJ1-1, with TRBD1 matching over 7 bases. With 4 bases clipped from V and 4 bases from J, the junction kept 6 bases outside the gene matches. The CDR3 extends over 14 amino acids. CDR1 is PRHDT, CDR2 FYEKMQ, per germline (reference sequence). The chain's CDR3 is CASSSPTGTTEAFF. The CDR3 nucleotides are TGTGCCAGCAGCTCCCCGACAGGGACCACTGAAGCTTTCTTT.

The chain links TRBV6-2 or TRBV6-3 to TRBJ1-1, with no clear D. V dropped 5 bases and J dropped 7 bases, with 8 bases sitting between them. The CDR3 is 11 amino acids. The germline gives CDR1 MNHEY, CDR2 SVGEGT. The CDR3 protein is CASSRVREAFF. Written as DNA, the CDR3 is TGTGCCAGCAGTCGCGTCCGTGAAGCTTTCTTT.

This sequence joins TRBV28 and TRBJ2-3; 10 positions agree with TRBD2. This CDR3 has 17 amino acids. The V gene end was trimmed by 4 bases and the J gene end by 5 bases; junction bases not matched to a gene: 12. CDR1 and CDR2 (germline): MDHEN, SYDVKM. CDR3 in amino acids: CASSSGTVRLAGDTQYF. The DNA for the CDR3 is TGTGCCAGCAGTTCCGGGACGGTGAGACTAGCGGGAGATACGCAGTATTTT. The whole variable domain, remainder taken from reference TRBV28 and TRBJ2-3, is DVKVTQSSRYLVKRTGEKVFLECVQDMDHENMFWYRQDPGLGLRLIYFSYDVKMKEKGDIPEGYSVSREKKERFSLILESASTNQTSMYLCASSSGTVRLAGDTQYFGPGTRLTVL.

The chain links TRBV12-3 or TRBV12-4 to TRBJ2-7, with a possible D match to TRBD2 (5 bases). Deletions cut 5 bases from V and 3 bases from J, with 14 bases between. The CDR3 is 14 residues long. CDR3 nucleotide sequence: TGTGCCAGCAGTAAGACTGCGGCGGGCTACGAGCAGTACTTC. Protein: CASSKTAAGYEQYF.